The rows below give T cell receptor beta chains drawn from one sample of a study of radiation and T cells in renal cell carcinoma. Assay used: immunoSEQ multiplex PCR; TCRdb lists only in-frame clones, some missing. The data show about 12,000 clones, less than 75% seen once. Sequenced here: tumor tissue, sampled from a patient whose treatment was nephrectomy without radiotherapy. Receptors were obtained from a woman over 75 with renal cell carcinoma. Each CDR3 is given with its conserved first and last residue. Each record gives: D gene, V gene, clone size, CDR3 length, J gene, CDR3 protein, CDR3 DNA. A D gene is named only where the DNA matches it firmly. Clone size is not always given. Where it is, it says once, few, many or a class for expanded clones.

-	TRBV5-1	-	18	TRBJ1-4	CASSLAVGVAATNEKLFF	TGCGCCAGCAGCTTGGCCGTAGGGGTCGCAGCAACTAATGAAAAACTGTTTTTT
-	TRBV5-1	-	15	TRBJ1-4	CASSLLAGANEKLFF	TGCGCCAGCAGCTTGTTAGCAGGGGCCAATGAAAAACTGTTTTTT
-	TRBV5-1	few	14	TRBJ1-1	CASSLNRMNTEAFF	TGCGCCAGCAGCTTGAACAGGATGAACACTGAAGCTTTCTTT
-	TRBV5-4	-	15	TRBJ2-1	CASSSGGTGVNEQFF	TGTGCCAGCAGCTCCGGGGGGACAGGTGTCAATGAGCAGTTCTTC
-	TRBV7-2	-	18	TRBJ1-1	CASSLVAGAGMGNTEAFF	TGTGCCAGCAGCTTAGTGGCAGGGGCTGGCATGGGGAACACTGAAGCTTTCTTT
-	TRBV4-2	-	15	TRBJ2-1	CASSQETVTYNEQFF	TGTGCCAGCAGCCAAGAAACAGTTACCTACAATGAGCAGTTCTTC
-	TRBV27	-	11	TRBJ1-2	CASSSGVGYTF	TGTGCCAGCAGCTCAGGGGTCGGCTACACCTTC
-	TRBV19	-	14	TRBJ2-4	CASSIGGDRGIQYF	TGTGCCAGTAGTATAGGTGGGGATAGAGGCATTCAGTACTTC
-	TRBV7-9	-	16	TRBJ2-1	CASSSPAGIDINEQFF	TGTGCCAGCAGCTCGCCGGCAGGGATCGATATTAATGAGCAGTTCTTC
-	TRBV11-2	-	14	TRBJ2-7	CASTGEGASYEQYF	TGTGCCAGCACCGGCGAGGGAGCCTCCTACGAGCAGTACTTC
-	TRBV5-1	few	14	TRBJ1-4	CASSSEGFTEKLFF	TGCGCCAGCAGCTCGGAAGGGTTTACTGAAAAACTGTTTTTT